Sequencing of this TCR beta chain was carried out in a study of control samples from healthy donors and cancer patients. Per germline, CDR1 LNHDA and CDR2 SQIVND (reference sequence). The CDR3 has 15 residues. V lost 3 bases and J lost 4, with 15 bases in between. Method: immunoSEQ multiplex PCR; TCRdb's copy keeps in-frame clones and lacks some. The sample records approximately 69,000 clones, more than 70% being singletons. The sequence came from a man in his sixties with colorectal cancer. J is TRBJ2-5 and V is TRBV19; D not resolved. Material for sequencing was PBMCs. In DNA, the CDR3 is TGTGCCAGTAGTATTTCTCCCCTCAAGGGAGAGACCCAGTACTTC. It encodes CASSISPLKGETQYF.